This TCR beta chain was identified during a study of blood T cells in healthy people across ages. Study-level points and caveats: Both naive CD4+ cell counts and diversity were greater in long-lived donors than in aged donors.

A second PCR of roughly 7 to 11 cycles used a sample-barcoded 5' primer and a J-beta primer mix. TCRdb re-called the 5' RACE reads through MiXCR, storing one row per CDR3 protein. The sample lists roughly 900,000 distinct CDR3 sequences; around 46% were seen once. In its sample, this clonotype was seen a few times. What it recognizes is unknown. The germline CDR1 and CDR2 sequences are ENHRY and SYGVKD. Between the trimmed V and J ends, which lost 3 bases and 0 bases, there was a span of 8 bases. This CDR3 is built from 14 residues. The sequenced sample consisted of blood. V is TRBV10-3 and J is TRBJ1-1; D gene uncertain. This clonotype originated in a man aged 25-40 years in good health. The CDR3 spells CAISDPSMNTEAFF. CDR3 sequence (DNA): TGTGCCATCAGTGATCCCAGCATGAACACTGAAGCTTTCTTT.